This T cell receptor (beta chain) was sequenced during a study of blood T cell repertoires in COVID-19. Across the study: Italy, Spain and the United States were the sources of the convalescent and acute COVID-19 samples. PBMCs, B-cell-depleted T cells, or T cells were the source of the cDNA or gDNA that made up the material.

Germline assignment: CDR1 SGHTA and CDR2 FQGTGA. The length of the CDR3 is 14 residues. Trimming pared 5 bases from V and 5 bases from J, leaving 12 bases between. In the authors' workflow: The authors estimated nucleated cell counts from reference gene primer amplification. Some clones are missing from TCRdb's copy, which holds only in-frame ones; the method was immunoSEQ multiplex PCR. V and J calls plus clone size are reproduced from that table; the DNA served to infer D and trimming. This sample has approximately 160,000 clones, with roughly nine tenths found just once. The sequenced material came from peripheral blood. The rearrangement uses TRBV7-3 and TRBJ2-2, with TRBD2 as a possible D gene (6 bases). This clonotype was obtained from a middle-aged man with acute or convalescent COVID-19. The CDR3 is CASSPGRDTGELFF. The CDR3, as DNA: TGTGCCAGCAGCCCCGGGAGAGATACCGGGGAGCTGTTTTTT.